This is a list of T cell receptor beta chains from one sample in a study of T cell responses to AZD1222 COVID-19 vaccine. Clones were read by immunoSEQ multiplex PCR, and TCRdb kept only the in-frame ones, dropping some. Counted here are about 59,000 clones, about 91% occurring once; the ten biggest clones make up approximately 6.1%. The material was peripheral blood, obtained 28 days after the second AZD1222 dose. The origin of the receptors is an adult who received the AZD1222 COVID-19 vaccine. Both conserved end residues are part of each CDR3. D genes are given only for firm matches. Clone size is stated in some rows and not others, as once, few, many or a class when expanded.

v_gene	abundance	j_gene	d_gene	CDR3nt	CDR3aa
TRBV11-2	NA	TRBJ1-5	NA	TGTGCCAGCAGCCTTAGGATGGTCGAGCCCCAGCATTTT	CASSLRMVEPQHF
TRBV11-1	NA	TRBJ1-2	NA	TGTGCCAGCAGTCCCGGTCAGGACTATGGCTACACCTTC	CASSPGQDYGYTF
TRBV6-5	NA	TRBJ2-7	TRBD1	TGTGCCAGCAGCCGACTCGACAGGGTCTCCTACGAGCAGTACTTC	CASSRLDRVSYEQYF
TRBV30	NA	TRBJ2-3	TRBD1	TGTGCCTGGAGTAATACAGGGGAAGTAACAGATACGCAGTATTTT	CAWSNTGEVTDTQYF
TRBV19	NA	TRBJ1-4	NA	TGTGCCAGCCAGTATTCCCCGTTGGCTAATGAAAAACTGTTTTTT	CASQYSPLANEKLFF
TRBV5-1	NA	TRBJ2-5	TRBD1	TGCGCCAGCAGCGGATCTAGGGGACAGGAGACCCAGTACTTC	CASSGSRGQETQYF
TRBV7-2	NA	TRBJ1-1	NA	TGTGCCAGCAGTCGCCGGGGGAGAATAAACACTGAAGCTTTCTTT	CASSRRGRINTEAFF
TRBV24-1	NA	TRBJ2-7	NA	TGTGCCACCAGTGATCCTTCCAAGGGGGGAAATTACGAGCAGTACTTC	CATSDPSKGGNYEQYF
TRBV6-6	NA	TRBJ1-6	NA	TGTGCCAGCTTGGGGGCGGCTAATTCACCCCTCCACTTT	CASLGAANSPLHF
TRBV7-2	once	TRBJ1-5	NA	TGTGCCAGCAGCTTATTTTCAGGGATCAATCAGCCCCAGCATTTT	CASSLFSGINQPQHF
TRBV5-5	NA	TRBJ2-7	TRBD2	TGTGCCAGCAGCGCCCCCAGCGGGGGGGCCCACGAGCAGTACTTC	CASSAPSGGAHEQYF
TRBV7-9	once	TRBJ1-2	TRBD1	TGTGCCAGCAGCTTAGCCCCGACAGGGGGAGACTATGGCTACACCTTC	CASSLAPTGGDYGYTF
TRBV14	NA	TRBJ1-1	TRBD1	TGTGCCAGCAGCCAGACAGGGGGCCTGGGAACTGAAGCTTTCTTT	CASSQTGGLGTEAFF
TRBV18	NA	TRBJ1-6	NA	TGTGCCAGCTCACAAGACCAGAGCTCCTATAATTCACCCCTCCACTTT	CASSQDQSSYNSPLHF
TRBV11-2	NA	TRBJ2-7	TRBD2	TGTGCCAGCAGCTCGTATAGCGGGAGGGCGGCCTACGAGCAGTACTTC	CASSSYSGRAAYEQYF
TRBV28	NA	TRBJ1-2	NA	TGTGCCAGCAGTTTACAGGGCTATGGCTACACCTTC	CASSLQGYGYTF
TRBV10-3	NA	TRBJ2-6	NA	TGTGCCATCAGTGACCAACTCCTACTCCAGGTGATCTCTGGGGCCAACGTCCTGACTTTC	CAISDQLLLQVISGANVLTF
TRBV18	NA	TRBJ1-1	TRBD1	TGTGCCAGCTCCACGGGACAGGGTACTGAAGCTTTCTTT	CASSTGQGTEAFF
TRBV27	NA	TRBJ2-5	TRBD1	TGTGCCAGCAGTATCGGGACAGGGATAGTACAAGAGACCCAGTACTTC	CASSIGTGIVQETQYF
TRBV28	NA	TRBJ2-7	TRBD1	TGTGCCAGCAGTTTAGGTACAGGGGCGGTGGAGCAGTACTTC	CASSLGTGAVEQYF
TRBV5-6	NA	TRBJ2-2	NA	TGTGCCAGCAGAGGGAGAACCGGGGAGCTGTTTTTT	CASRGRTGELFF
TRBV24-1	NA	TRBJ1-1	TRBD1	TGTGCCACCAGTGATCCGGGACAGCTGAACACTGAAGCTTTCTTT	CATSDPGQLNTEAFF
TRBV11-2	NA	TRBJ2-7	NA	TGTGCCAGCAGCTTAGATCGATACGAGCAGTACTTC	CASSLDRYEQYF
TRBV25-1	NA	TRBJ1-5	NA	TGTGCCAGCAGTGAACAAAATCAGCCCCAGCATTTT	CASSEQNQPQHF
TRBV5-4	NA	TRBJ2-4	NA	TGTGCCAGCAGCAAGGGGGAGGTCAAAAACATTCAGTACTTC	CASSKGEVKNIQYF
TRBV7-9	once	TRBJ1-1	TRBD1	TGTGCCAGCAGCTTAGTAGGTCGTCAGGGGGGGACTGAAGCTTTCTTT	CASSLVGRQGGTEAFF
TRBV5-4	NA	TRBJ1-6	NA	TGTGCCAGCAGCTTGGGCGGGGCAGCTCGACTTAATTCACCCCTCCACTTT	CASSLGGAARLNSPLHF
TRBV6-5	NA	TRBJ1-1	TRBD1	TGTGCCAGCAGTTACTCGACAGGGACTGAAGCTTTCTTT	CASSYSTGTEAFF
TRBV18	NA	TRBJ1-1	TRBD1	TGTGCCAGCTCACCGATGACAGGGGCGAGGAACACTGAAGCTTTCTTT	CASSPMTGARNTEAFF
TRBV19	NA	TRBJ1-2	NA	TGTGCCAGTAGTAACCGACAGGCCCGGGGGTATGGCTACACCTTC	CASSNRQARGYGYTF
TRBV28	NA	TRBJ2-2	TRBD2	TGTGCCAGCAGTCCCGGGACTAGGGCCACCGGGGAGCTGTTTTTT	CASSPGTRATGELFF
TRBV18	NA	TRBJ2-1	TRBD1	TGTGCCAGCTCACCGGAACGGACAGGGGCCTACAATGAGCAGTTCTTC	CASSPERTGAYNEQFF
TRBV7-9	NA	TRBJ2-3	NA	TGTGCCGTGAGTGATACGCAGTATTTT	CAVSDTQYF
TRBV24-1	NA	TRBJ1-2	NA	TGTGCCACCAGTGATGGATGGGGCTACACCTTC	CATSDGWGYTF
TRBV6-5	NA	TRBJ1-2	NA	TGTGCCAGCAGTTCTCCGGGTCAACTCTTAGGGTATGGCTACACCTTC	CASSSPGQLLGYGYTF
TRBV13	NA	TRBJ2-7	NA	TGTGCCAGCAGCTTGCATGGGGGGAGCTCCTACGAGCAGTACTTC	CASSLHGGSSYEQYF
TRBV7-2	NA	TRBJ2-5	TRBD1	TGTGCCAGCAGCTCTCAGGGGGCGGGAGAGACCCAGTACTTC	CASSSQGAGETQYF
TRBV19	NA	TRBJ2-5	TRBD2	TGTGCCAGTAGTAAAGGCGGGGGGAACCAAGAGACCCAGTACTTC	CASSKGGGNQETQYF
TRBV5-4	NA	TRBJ2-5	TRBD2	TGTGCCAGCAGCCGAGGGACTAGCGGGACAGGGACCCAGTACTTC	CASSRGTSGTGTQYF
TRBV6-6	NA	TRBJ1-2	NA	TGTGCCAGCAGCCCCCTCCGGCAGCCAGTGGGCTACACCTTC	CASSPLRQPVGYTF
TRBV13	NA	TRBJ1-3	NA	TGTGCCAGCAGCCCAGGGGACACAAATCCTGGAAACACCATATATTTT	CASSPGDTNPGNTIYF
TRBV2	few	TRBJ1-3	NA	TGTGCCAGCAGTGATTTTTTGCAGACAGGAGCCTCTGGAAACACCATATATTTT	CASSDFLQTGASGNTIYF
TRBV5-6	NA	TRBJ1-3	NA	TGTGCCAGCAGCTCGTCAAGCTCTGGAAACACCATATATTTT	CASSSSSSGNTIYF
TRBV27	NA	TRBJ2-3	NA	TGTGCCAGCGGACACGGCGATACGCAGTATTTT	CASGHGDTQYF